The 19 T cell receptor beta chains below come from one sample, sequenced in a study of cytomegalovirus exposure and HLA in healthy donors. The PCR was carried out with 60 Vbeta primers and 13 Jbeta primers. Sequenced by immunoSEQ multiplex PCR; TCRdb stores in-frame clones only, minus some. The repertoire includes roughly 140,000 clones, more than 75% of them detected once, and roughly 3.4% sits in the top ten. The material sequenced was PBMCs. The source of these receptors is a human donor in good health.

J is TRBJ1-3 and V is TRBV30; D possibly corresponds to TRBD1 (5 bases). Trimming removed 5 bases at V and 8 bases at J, with 10 bases between. This CDR3 contains 11 residues. CDR1 and CDR2 from the germline V gene are GTSNPN and SVGIG (reference sequence). The CDR3 reads CAWWWGDTIYF. Here the CDR3 DNA reads TGTGCCTGGTGGTGGGGGGACACCATATATTTT.

V is TRBV19 and J is TRBJ1-5; D is perhaps TRBD1 (6 bases). Between the trimmed V and J ends, which lost 2 bases and 4 bases, there was a span of 9 bases. There are 14 residues in the CDR3. The germline gives CDR1 LNHDA, CDR2 SQIVND (reference sequence). The CDR3 nucleotides read TGTGCCAGTAGTATAACAGGGAATAATCAGCCCCAGCATTTT. Translated: CASSITGNNQPQHF.

The genes are TRBV27 and TRBJ1-6, with D perhaps TRBD1 (6 bases). V was trimmed by 4 bases and J by 9 bases, leaving 7 bases between them. The CDR3 sequence is 12 residues long. Germline V gene lookup returns CDR1 MNHEY and CDR2 SMNVEV (reference sequence). The CDR3 DNA follows: TGTGCCAGCAGTTCACAGGGTTCACCCCTCCACTTT. Amino acid sequence: CASSSQGSPLHF.

A single count supports this clone. V is TRBV28 and J is TRBJ1-6; TRBD1 agrees at 8 bases. The CDR3 has 17 residues. Germline-derived CDR1 and CDR2 are MDHEN and SYDVKM. J was trimmed by 5 bases and V by 3 bases; bases with no gene match: 9. Here the CDR3 DNA reads TGTGCCAGCAGTTTGGTCATCACAGGGGGAAATAATTCACCCCTCCACTTT. Translation: CASSLVITGGNNSPLHF.

The chain is built from TRBV11-2 and TRBJ1-2, with TRBD1 as a possible D gene (5 bases). The V and J ends lost 0 bases and 4 bases respectively, with 12 bases between them. The CDR3 length is 15 residues. The germline gives CDR1 SGHAT, CDR2 FQNNGV. In DNA, the CDR3 is TGTGCCAGCAGCTTAGATCAGGCAGGGCGCTATGGCTACACCTTC. It is translated as CASSLDQAGRYGYTF.

This clone appeared a single time. This chain uses TRBV7-6 with TRBJ1-1, with D tentatively TRBD1 (5 bases). V was pared by 5 bases and J by 4 bases, with 11 bases between. Germline assignment: CDR1 SGHVS and CDR2 FNYEAQ. This CDR3 has 13 amino acids. CDR3 nucleotides: TGTGCCAGCAGCCGGGGGATTGGCACTGAAGCTTTCTTT. Its protein product is CASSRGIGTEAFF.

This clone was seen a few times. The rearrangement joins TRBV6-1 to TRBJ1-1; D may be TRBD1 (5 bases). The CDR3 length is 15 residues. In germline, CDR1 is MNHNS, CDR2 SASEGT. Trimming removed 3 bases from V and 5 bases from J, with 16 bases in between. Written as DNA, the CDR3 is TGTGCCAGCAGTGAGTACGGCGACAGCGGGACTGAAGCTTTCTTT. This translates into CASSEYGDSGTEAFF.

This chain links TRBV2 with TRBJ2-7; the D gene is possibly TRBD1 (6 bases). The CDR3 has 13 amino acids. V shed 6 bases and J shed 4 bases, with 13 bases lying between them. The germline V gene encodes CDR1 SNHLY and CDR2 FYNNEI. The CDR3 DNA follows: TGTGCCAGCAGCCAGACAGGTAGATACGAGCAGTACTTC. It is translated as CASSQTGRYEQYF.

V gene TRBV5-4 combines with J gene TRBJ2-5, with a weak D call TRBD2 (6 bases). The CDR3 runs to 14 residues. In germline, CDR1 is SGHNT, CDR2 YYREEE (reference sequence). The germline V and J ends were trimmed by 5 bases and 2 bases, with 13 bases remaining between them. CDR3 in DNA: TGTGCCAGCAGTCCCAGGGACTCGCAAGAGACCCAGTACTTC. Its protein is CASSPRDSQETQYF.

The genes are TRBV29-1 and TRBJ1-1; D is possibly TRBD1 (5 bases). The ends were cut back, 4 bases at V and 11 bases at J, with 17 bases in the middle. In germline, CDR1 is SQVTM, CDR2 ANQGSEA. The CDR3 is 12 amino acids. The CDR3 region is CSVGGRERLAFF. The DNA for the CDR3 is TGCAGCGTTGGGGGCAGGGAAAGGTTGGCTTTCTTT.

V usage is TRBV19 and J usage is TRBJ2-1; TRBD2 might be the D (6 bases). The length of the CDR3 is 15 residues. Germline V lookup: CDR1 LNHDA, CDR2 SQIVND (reference sequence). Trimming stripped 3 bases from V and 3 bases from J, with 12 bases between. The chain's CDR3 is CASSIFSGNYNEQFF. The CDR3, as DNA: TGTGCCAGTAGTATTTTTAGCGGTAACTACAATGAGCAGTTCTTC. Full variable domain (rest looked up from reference TRBV19 and TRBJ2-1): DGGITQSPKYLFRKEGQNVTLSCEQNLNHDAMYWYRQDPGQGLRLIYYSQIVNDFQKGDIAEGYSVSREKKESFPLTVTSAQKNPTAFYLCASSIFSGNYNEQFFGPGTRLTVL.

This clone was recorded once. The chain employs TRBV10-3 and TRBJ2-6; tentatively, D is TRBD1 (5 bases). Germline-derived CDR1 and CDR2 are ENHRY and SYGVKD. This CDR3 is built from 16 residues. V was clipped by 6 bases and J by 0 bases, with 12 bases between them. The CDR3: CAIRGVPGSGANVLTF. In DNA, the CDR3 is TGTGCCATCAGAGGGGTACCAGGCTCTGGGGCCAACGTCCTGACTTTC.

The chain recombines TRBV5-1 with TRBJ2-2, with unresolved D. CDR1 and CDR2 (germline): SGHRS, YFSETQ. The CDR3 has 15 amino acids. With 0 bases removed from V and 1 base from J, the gap between germline ends came to 7 bases. The CDR3 coding sequence is TGCGCCAGCAGCTTGGGTGGCAGGAACACCGGGGAGCTGTTTTTT. Amino acid sequence: CASSLGGRNTGELFF.

This clone turned up a few times. The rearrangement uses TRBV5-4 and TRBJ2-2; weak D call: TRBD2 (5 bases). V gave up 1 base and J gave up 0 bases, with 7 bases separating them. The length of the CDR3 is 15 residues. The germline gives CDR1 SGHNT, CDR2 YYREEE (reference sequence). The DNA for the CDR3 is TGTGCCAGCAGCTTGACTAGGGCGAACACCGGGGAGCTGTTTTTT. Its protein product is CASSLTRANTGELFF. Full variable domain (remainder filled in from reference TRBV5-4 and TRBJ2-2): ETGVTQSPTHLIKTRGQQVTLRCSSQSGHNTVSWYQQALGQGPQFIFQYYREEENGRGNFPPRFSGLQFPNYSSELNVNALELDDSALYLCASSLTRANTGELFFGEGSRLTVL.

V is TRBV2 and J is TRBJ2-3; possible D gene TRBD1, 5 bases. Trimming took off 4 bases at V and 4 bases at J, with 12 bases between the two ends. From germline, CDR1 is SNHLY and CDR2 FYNNEI. This CDR3 spans 14 amino acids. The CDR3 nucleotides read TGTGCCAGCAGTGTAGGGGCTGGGTCAGATACGCAGTATTTT. It codes for CASSVGAGSDTQYF.

The chain has TRBV14 and TRBJ2-7; TRBD1 matches at 7 bases. V was pared by 3 bases and J by 3 bases, with 8 bases of the junction left unmatched. Germline assignment: CDR1 SGHDN and CDR2 FVKESK. The CDR3 is 15 amino acids. The CDR3 region has the DNA TGTGCCAGCAGCCATGTCGTCCAGGGGGACTACGAGCAGTACTTC. Protein product: CASSHVVQGDYEQYF. The entire variable domain, with the rest obtained from reference TRBV14 and TRBJ2-7, is as follows: EAGVTQFPSHSVIEKGQTVTLRCDPISGHDNLYWYRRVMGKEIKFLLHFVKESKQDESGMPNNRFLAERTGGTYSTLKVQPAELEDSGVYFCASSHVVQGDYEQYFGPGTRLTVT.

The rearrangement links TRBV5-6 to TRBJ1-1; D possibly corresponds to TRBD1 (6 bases). The CDR3 has 14 residues. With 4 bases removed from V and 2 bases from J, the gap between germline ends came to 12 bases. Germline lookup yields CDR1 SGHDT and CDR2 YYEEEE. The CDR3: CASSVDRRNTEAFF. In nucleotides, the CDR3 is TGTGCCAGCAGCGTGGACAGACGAAACACTGAAGCTTTCTTT.

V gene TRBV7-2 combines with J gene TRBJ1-2; 9 bases are a match to TRBD1. The germline CDR1 and CDR2 sequences are SGHTA and FQGNSA. The CDR3 runs 15 residues. V was pared by 6 bases and J by 7 bases, with 12 bases of the junction left unmatched. The CDR3 spells CASSLSGTGQLGYTF. Here the CDR3 DNA reads TGTGCCAGCAGTTTATCCGGGACAGGGCAACTTGGCTACACCTTC.

The V gene is TRBV2, the J gene TRBJ1-4, with 7 bases identical to TRBD1. This CDR3 has 14 residues. Losses at the gene ends were 6 bases for V and 6 bases for J; bases not matched to a gene: 7. Germline assignment: CDR1 SNHLY and CDR2 FYNNEI. CDR3 nucleotide sequence: TGTGCCAGCAGACCGACAGGACAGGATGAAAAACTGTTTTTT. This sequence encodes CASRPTGQDEKLFF.